This note documents a single TCR beta chain sequence. This sample is drawn from a study of blood T cell repertoires in COVID-19. Study-level background: The samples span acute and convalescent COVID-19 from the United States, Italy and Spain.

Trimming took 7 bases from V and 5 from J, leaving 24 bases between them. The germline gives CDR1 LNHDA, CDR2 SQIVND (reference sequence). The CDR3 consists of 16 residues. Original processing methods: Amplification with reference gene primers provided the estimates of nucleated cell counts. Using immunoSEQ multiplex PCR, the repertoire was profiled, and TCRdb retains in-frame clones only, with some absent. The DNA was the basis for D and trimming; V, J and clone size are from that table. The data contain around 130,000 clones, just under 90% of them singletons. V usage is TRBV19 and J usage is TRBJ2-7, with D perhaps TRBD2 (5 bases). What was sequenced was peripheral blood. The receptor was isolated from a woman aged 45 to 65 with acute or convalescent COVID-19. The CDR3 DNA sequence: TGTGCCAGTACCCCGGAGGCTGGTCCGGGCCCCCACGAGCAGTACTTC. It encodes CASTPEAGPGPHEQYF.